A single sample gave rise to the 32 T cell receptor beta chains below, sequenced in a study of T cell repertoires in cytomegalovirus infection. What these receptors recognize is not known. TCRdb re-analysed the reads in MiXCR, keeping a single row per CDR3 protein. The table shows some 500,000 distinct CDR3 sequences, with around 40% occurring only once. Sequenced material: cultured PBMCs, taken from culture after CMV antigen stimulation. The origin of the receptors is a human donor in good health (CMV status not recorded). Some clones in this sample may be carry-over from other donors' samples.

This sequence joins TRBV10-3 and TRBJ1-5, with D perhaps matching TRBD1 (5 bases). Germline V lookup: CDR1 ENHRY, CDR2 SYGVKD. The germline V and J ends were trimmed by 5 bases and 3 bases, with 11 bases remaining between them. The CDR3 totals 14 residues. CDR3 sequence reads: CAISPGRFNQPQHF. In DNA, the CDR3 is TGTGCCATCAGTCCGGGACGTTTCAATCAGCCCCAGCATTTT.

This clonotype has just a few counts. CDR3 nucleotide sequence: TGCGCCAGCAGCCAAGGGGCAGGGGGTAGGCCCCAGCATTTT. Its protein product is CASSQGAGGRPQHF. The V gene is TRBV4-3, the J gene TRBJ1-5; 7 nucleotides line up with TRBD1. Germline V gives CDR1 LGHNA, CDR2 YSLEER. The trim removed 1 base at V and 9 bases at J, leaving 6 bases unmatched. The length of the CDR3 is 14 residues.

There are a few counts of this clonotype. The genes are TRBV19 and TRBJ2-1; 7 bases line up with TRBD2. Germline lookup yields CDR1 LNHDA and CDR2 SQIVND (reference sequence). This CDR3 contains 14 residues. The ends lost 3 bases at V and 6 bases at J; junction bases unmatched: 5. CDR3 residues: CASSILGGSNEQFF. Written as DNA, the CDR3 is TGTGCCAGTAGTATTTTGGGGGGGTCCAATGAGCAGTTCTTC.

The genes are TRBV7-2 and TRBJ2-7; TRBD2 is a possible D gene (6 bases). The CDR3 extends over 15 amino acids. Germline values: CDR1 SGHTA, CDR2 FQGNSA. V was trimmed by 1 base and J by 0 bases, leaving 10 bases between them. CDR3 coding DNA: TGTGCCAGCAGCTTAGATGGCGGGGACTCCTACGAGCAGTACTTC. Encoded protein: CASSLDGGDSYEQYF.

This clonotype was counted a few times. CDR3 protein: CASSQLAGQETQYF. CDR3 DNA sequence: TGTGCCAGCAGCCAACTAGCGGGGCAAGAGACCCAGTACTTC. This chain uses TRBV7-2 with TRBJ2-5; TRBD2 agrees at 10 bases. Germline V gene sequence: CDR1 SGHTA, CDR2 FQGNSA. The length of the CDR3 is 14 residues. With V trimmed by 5 bases and J by 2 bases, 2 bases remained unmatched.

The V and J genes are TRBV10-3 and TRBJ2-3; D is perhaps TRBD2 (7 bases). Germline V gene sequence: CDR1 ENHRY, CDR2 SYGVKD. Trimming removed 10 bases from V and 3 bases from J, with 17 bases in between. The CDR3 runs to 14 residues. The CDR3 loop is CATSAGASTDTQYF. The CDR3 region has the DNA TGTGCCACCTCCGCGGGGGCGAGTACAGATACGCAGTATTTT.

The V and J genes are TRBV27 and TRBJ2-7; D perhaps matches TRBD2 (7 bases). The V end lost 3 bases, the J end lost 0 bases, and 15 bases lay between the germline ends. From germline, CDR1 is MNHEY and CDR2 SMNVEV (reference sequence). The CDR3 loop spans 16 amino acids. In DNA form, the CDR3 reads TGTGCCAGCAGTTTTAAGGGGGGGAGGAGCTCCTACGAGCAGTACTTC. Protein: CASSFKGGRSSYEQYF.

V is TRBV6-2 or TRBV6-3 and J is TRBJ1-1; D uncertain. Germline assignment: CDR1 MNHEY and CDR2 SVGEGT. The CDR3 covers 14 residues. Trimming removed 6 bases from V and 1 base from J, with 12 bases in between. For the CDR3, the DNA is TGTGCCAGCAGGATACGAACACGGAACACTGAAGCTTTCTTT. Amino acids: CASRIRTRNTEAFF.

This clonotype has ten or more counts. In nucleotides, the CDR3 is TGTGCCAGCAGCGTTGGGGTCGGCTCCTACAATGAGCAGTTCTTC. Encoded protein: CASSVGVGSYNEQFF. The genes are TRBV7-2 and TRBJ2-1; no clear D gene. Per germline, CDR1 SGHTA and CDR2 FQGNSA. This CDR3 is built from 15 residues. Trimming left V 5 bases short and J 0 bases short, with 11 bases between.

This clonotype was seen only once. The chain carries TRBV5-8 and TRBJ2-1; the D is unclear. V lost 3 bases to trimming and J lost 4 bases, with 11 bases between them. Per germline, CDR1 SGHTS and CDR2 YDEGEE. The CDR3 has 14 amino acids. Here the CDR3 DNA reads TGTGCCAGCAGCTATGACAATGGATACAATGAGCAGTTCTTC. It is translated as CASSYDNGYNEQFF.

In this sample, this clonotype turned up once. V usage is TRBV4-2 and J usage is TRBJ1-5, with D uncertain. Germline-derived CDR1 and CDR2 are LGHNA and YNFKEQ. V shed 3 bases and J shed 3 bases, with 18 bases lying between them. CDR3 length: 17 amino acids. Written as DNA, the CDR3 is TGTGCCAGCAGCCAGGATGCGCAGCCCTTGTCCAATCAGCCCCAGCATTTT. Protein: CASSQDAQPLSNQPQHF.

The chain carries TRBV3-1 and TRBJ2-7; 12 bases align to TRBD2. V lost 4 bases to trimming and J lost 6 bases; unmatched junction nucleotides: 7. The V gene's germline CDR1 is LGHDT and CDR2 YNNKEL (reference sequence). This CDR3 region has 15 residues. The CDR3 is CASSRVTSGSGEQYF. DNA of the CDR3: TGTGCCAGCAGCCGCGTGACTAGCGGGAGTGGCGAGCAGTACTTC.

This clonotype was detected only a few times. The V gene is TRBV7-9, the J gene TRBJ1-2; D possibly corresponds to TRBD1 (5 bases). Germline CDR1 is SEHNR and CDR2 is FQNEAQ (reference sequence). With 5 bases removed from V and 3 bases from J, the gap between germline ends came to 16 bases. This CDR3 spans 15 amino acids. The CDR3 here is CASSPSDGTDYGYTF. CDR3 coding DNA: TGTGCCAGCAGCCCCTCCGATGGGACGGACTATGGCTACACCTTC. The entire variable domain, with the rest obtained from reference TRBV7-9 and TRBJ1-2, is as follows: DTGVSQNPRHKITKRGQNVTFRCDPISEHNRLYWYRQTLGQGPEFLTYFQNEAQLEKSRLLSDRFSAERPKGSFSTLEIQRTEQGDSAMYLCASSPSDGTDYGYTFGSGTRLTVV.

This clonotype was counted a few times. The CDR3 is CASSLGDYPLGGTDTQYF. The CDR3 DNA sequence: TGTGCCAGCAGTTTAGGGGACTACCCCTTAGGGGGCACAGATACGCAGTATTTT. The gene calls are TRBV28 and TRBJ2-3, with 7 nucleotides matching TRBD2. The V gene's germline CDR1 is MDHEN and CDR2 SYDVKM. V was clipped by 2 bases and J by 1 base; unmatched bases: 12. This CDR3 comprises 18 residues.

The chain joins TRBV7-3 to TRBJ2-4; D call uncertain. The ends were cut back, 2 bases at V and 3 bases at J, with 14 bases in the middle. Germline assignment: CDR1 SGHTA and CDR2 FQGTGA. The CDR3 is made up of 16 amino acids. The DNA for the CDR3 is TGTGCCAGCAGCTTACCCTTACCGGGTGGCAAAAACATTCAGTACTTC. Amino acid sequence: CASSLPLPGGKNIQYF.

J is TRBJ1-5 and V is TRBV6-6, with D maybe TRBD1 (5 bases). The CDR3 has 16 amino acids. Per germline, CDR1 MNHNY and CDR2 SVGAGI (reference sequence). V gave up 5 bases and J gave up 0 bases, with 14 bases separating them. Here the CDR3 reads CASSPRTPYSNQPQHF. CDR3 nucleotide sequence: TGTGCCAGCAGTCCACGGACACCATATAGCAATCAGCCCCAGCATTTT.

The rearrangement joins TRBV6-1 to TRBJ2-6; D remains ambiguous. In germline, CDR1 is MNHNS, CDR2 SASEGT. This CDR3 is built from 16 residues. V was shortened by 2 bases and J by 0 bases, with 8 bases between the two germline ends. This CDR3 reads CASSEIILSGANVLTF. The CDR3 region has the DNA TGTGCCAGCAGTGAAATCATCCTCTCTGGGGCCAACGTCCTGACTTTC.

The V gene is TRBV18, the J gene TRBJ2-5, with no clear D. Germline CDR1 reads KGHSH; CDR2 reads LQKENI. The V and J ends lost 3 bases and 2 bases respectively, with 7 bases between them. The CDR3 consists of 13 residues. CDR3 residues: CASSPLLQETQYF. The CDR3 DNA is TGTGCCAGCTCACCGCTACTGCAAGAGACCCAGTACTTC.

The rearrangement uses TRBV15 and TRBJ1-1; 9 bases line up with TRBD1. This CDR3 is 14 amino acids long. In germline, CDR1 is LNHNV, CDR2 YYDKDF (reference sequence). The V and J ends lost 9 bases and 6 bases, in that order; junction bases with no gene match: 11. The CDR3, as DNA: TGTGCCACGCGTAGGGACAGGGTTGCGGCTGAAGCTTTCTTT. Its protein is CATRRDRVAAEAFF.

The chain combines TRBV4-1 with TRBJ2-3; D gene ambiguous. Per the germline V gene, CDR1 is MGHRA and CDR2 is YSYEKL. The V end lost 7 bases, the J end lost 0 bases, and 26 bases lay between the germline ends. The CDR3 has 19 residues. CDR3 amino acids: CASTPNIQWVAPSTDTQYF. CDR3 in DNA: TGCGCCAGCACCCCGAACATCCAGTGGGTAGCCCCTAGCACAGATACGCAGTATTTT.

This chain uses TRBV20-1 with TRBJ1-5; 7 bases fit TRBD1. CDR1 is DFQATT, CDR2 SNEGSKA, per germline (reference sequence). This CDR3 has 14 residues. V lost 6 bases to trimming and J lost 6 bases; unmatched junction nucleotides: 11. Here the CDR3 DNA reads TGCAGTGCCCGGTCAGGGGGTTGGAGTCAGCCCCAGCATTTT. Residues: CSARSGGWSQPQHF.

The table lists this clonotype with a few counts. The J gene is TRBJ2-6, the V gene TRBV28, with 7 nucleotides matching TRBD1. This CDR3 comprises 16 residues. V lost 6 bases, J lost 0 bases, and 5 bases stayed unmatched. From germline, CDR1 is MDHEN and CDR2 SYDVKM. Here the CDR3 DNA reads TGTGCCAGCAGCCAGACAGGGACCTCTGGGGCCAACGTCCTGACTTTC. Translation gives CASSQTGTSGANVLTF.

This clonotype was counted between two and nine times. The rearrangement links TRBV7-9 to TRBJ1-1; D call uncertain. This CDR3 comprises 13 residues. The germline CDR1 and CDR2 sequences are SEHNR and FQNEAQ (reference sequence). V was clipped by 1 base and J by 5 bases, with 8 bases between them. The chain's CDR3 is CASSLGGITEAFF. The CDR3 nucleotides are TGTGCCAGCAGCTTAGGGGGTATTACTGAAGCTTTCTTT.

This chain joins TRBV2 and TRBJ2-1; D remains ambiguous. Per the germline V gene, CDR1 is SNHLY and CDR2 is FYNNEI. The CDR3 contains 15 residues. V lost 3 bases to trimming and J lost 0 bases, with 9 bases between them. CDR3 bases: TGTGCCAGCAGTGAGGCGGAAAGCTCCTACAATGAGCAGTTCTTC. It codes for CASSEAESSYNEQFF.

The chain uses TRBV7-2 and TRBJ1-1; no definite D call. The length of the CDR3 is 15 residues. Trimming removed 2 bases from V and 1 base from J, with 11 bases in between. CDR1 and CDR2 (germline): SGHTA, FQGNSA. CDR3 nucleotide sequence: TGTGCCAGCAGCTTAAAGTCGAAGGCGAACACTGAAGCTTTCTTT. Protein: CASSLKSKANTEAFF.

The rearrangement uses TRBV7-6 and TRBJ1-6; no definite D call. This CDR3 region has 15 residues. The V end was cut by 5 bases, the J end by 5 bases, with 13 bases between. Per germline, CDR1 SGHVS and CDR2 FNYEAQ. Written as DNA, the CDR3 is TGTGCCAGCAGCGCCTGGACCGAAAATAATTCACCCCTCCACTTT. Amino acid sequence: CASSAWTENNSPLHF.

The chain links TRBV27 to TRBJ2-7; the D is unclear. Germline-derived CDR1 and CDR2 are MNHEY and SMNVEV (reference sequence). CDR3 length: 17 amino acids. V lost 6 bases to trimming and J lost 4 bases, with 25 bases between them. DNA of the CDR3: TGTGCCAGCAGCCGTCTATCCTCTCCAACAATATCATACGAGCAGTACTTC. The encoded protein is CASSRLSSPTISYEQYF.

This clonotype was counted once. The CDR3 here is CASSPGTGSVGELFF. The CDR3 nucleotides are TGTGCCAGCAGTCCCGGGACAGGTTCCGTCGGGGAGCTGTTTTTT. The chain employs TRBV12-3 or TRBV12-4 and TRBJ2-2; 8 positions match TRBD1. The CDR3 runs 15 residues. V lost 5 bases, J lost 7 bases, and 9 bases stayed unmatched.

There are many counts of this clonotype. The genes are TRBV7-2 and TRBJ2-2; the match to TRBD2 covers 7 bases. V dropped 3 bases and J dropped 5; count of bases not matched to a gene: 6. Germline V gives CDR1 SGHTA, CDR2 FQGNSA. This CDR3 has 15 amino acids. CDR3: CASSFSGAPTGELFF. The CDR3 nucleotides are TGTGCCAGCAGCTTCAGCGGGGCACCTACCGGGGAGCTGTTTTTT.

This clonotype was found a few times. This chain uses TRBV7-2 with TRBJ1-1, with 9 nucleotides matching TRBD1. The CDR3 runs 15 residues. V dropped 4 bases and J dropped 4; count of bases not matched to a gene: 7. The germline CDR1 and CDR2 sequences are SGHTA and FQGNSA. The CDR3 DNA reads TGTGCCAGCAGCTCACAGGGGGCCGGTGGCACTGAAGCTTTCTTT. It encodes CASSSQGAGGTEAFF.

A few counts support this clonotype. As DNA, the CDR3 is TGTGCCAGTAGACGGACAGGACAAACCGGGGAGCTGTTTTTT. Its protein product is CASRRTGQTGELFF. This rearrangement joins TRBV19 to TRBJ2-2; 7 nucleotides agree with TRBD1. Germline loops: CDR1 LNHDA, CDR2 SQIVND (reference sequence). V gave up 6 bases and J gave up 5 bases; unmatched junction bases: 6. The CDR3 runs to 14 residues.

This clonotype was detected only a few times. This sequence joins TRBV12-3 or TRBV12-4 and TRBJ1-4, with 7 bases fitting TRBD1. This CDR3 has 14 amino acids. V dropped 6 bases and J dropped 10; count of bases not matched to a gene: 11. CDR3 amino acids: CASSPGTALGKLFF. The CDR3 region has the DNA TGTGCCAGCAGCCCCGGGACAGCTCTGGGAAAACTGTTTTTT.